The TCR beta chain under discussion was sequenced for a study of diagnostic markers for celiac disease. This CDR3 is 12 amino acids long. Germline CDR1 reads SQVTM; CDR2 reads ANQGSEA. Measured by frequency, this clonotype is medium-sized. TCRdb reprocessed the reads and stores each CDR3 protein as one record, lacking DNA. The sample data list roughly 5,600 distinct CDR3 sequences. The specimen was either unsorted cells or a sorted T cell fraction (not recorded which). The source of this sequence is a human donor. This table probably holds off-target reads from a library built for another chain. The chain is built from TRBV29-1 and TRBJ1-2; TCRdb's D gene call, TRBD1, goes unchecked for lack of DNA. The CDR3 sequence: CSVAQGTPGYTF.